This T cell receptor beta chain was identified in a study of T-cell reconstitution after alpha-beta-depleted transplantation in children. General study findings and limits: At around two months after transplant, the alpha-beta T cells were reportedly derived from several hundred expanded clones that came from non-depleted graft cells.

The table lists this clonotype with a few counts. The antigen is not known. A TCRbeta library incorporating unique molecular identifiers was prepared. Using its own MiXCR run on the PCR reads, TCRdb lists one record per CDR3 protein. In the table there are under 150,000 distinct CDR3 sequences, about 9.5% of which are singletons. This CDR3 region has 20 residues. The germline gives CDR1 DFQATT, CDR2 SNEGSKA (reference sequence). The V end lost 1 base, the J end lost 2 bases, and 28 bases lay between the germline ends. The gene calls are TRBV20-1 and TRBJ2-3, with D possibly TRBD2 on 8 matching bases. Material: PBMCs, mostly from graft donor cells, obtained 180 days after TCRalphabeta/CD19-depleted stem cell transplant. The source of this sequence is a girl in the first two years of life who had a stem cell transplant for combined immunodeficiency, so the T cells may come from the graft donor. The CDR3 nucleotides are TGCAGTGCTAGAGTAGCGGGATATATAGGGGGCATATCTTCCACAGATACGCAGTATTTT. Its protein product is CSARVAGYIGGISSTDTQYF.